The source of this TCR beta chain is a study of CD8 T cells in ankylosing spondylitis. Study findings and constraints: Clones linked to disease, bearing a CD8+ phenotype, were relatively rare in peripheral blood. Ankylosing spondylitis blood appeared to be characterized by a TCR beta motif of eight highly homologous variants. There was reportedly significant enrichment of clones that were disease-linked in matched ankylosing spondylitis synovial fluid.

A few counts support this clonotype. Its antigen is still unknown. Germline values: CDR1 SGHNT, CDR2 YYREEE (reference sequence). Trimming took 5 bases from V and 7 from J; bases not matched to a gene: 8. The CDR3 is 14 amino acids. Quantitative 5'-RACE with molecular barcodes produced the TCR beta libraries. TCRdb called the 5' RACE reads again in MiXCR, with one record for every CDR3 protein. Of 250,000 to 400,000 distinct CDR3 sequences detected, approximately 10% appear once; the ten largest clones hold roughly 9%. The specimen was blood, either unsorted or a sorted T cell fraction (not recorded which). This chain joins TRBV5-4 and TRBJ1-4; 7 nucleotides agree with TRBD1. This receptor was taken from a female donor with ankylosing spondylitis or in good health (not recorded which). The CDR3 here is CASREAGGREKLFF. In DNA, the CDR3 is TGTGCCAGCAGGGAGGCAGGGGGGCGTGAAAAACTGTTTTTT.